This is a list of T cell receptor beta chains from one sample in a study of metastatic and nonmetastatic thyroid tumors. MiXCR reprocessed the PCR reads for TCRdb. The sample lists more than 15,000 clones, approximately 30% occurring once. Sequenced: blood. These receptor sequences come from a female donor with papillary thyroid cancer or a benign thyroid nodule (not recorded which). Some clones in this sample may be carry-over from other donors' samples. Both conserved end residues are part of each CDR3. D genes are given only for firm matches. Expanded clones are given a class, and other clones once, few, many or no size at all.

cdr3_length: 11
d_call: -
v_call: TRBV28
j_call: TRBJ1-5
clone_size: few
cdr3_nt: TGTGCCATCAGTCCGTTTGGGCCCCAGCATTTT
cdr3_aa: CAISPFGPQHF

cdr3_length: 15
d_call: TRBD1
v_call: TRBV5-1
j_call: TRBJ1-5
clone_size: once
cdr3_nt: TGCGCCAGCAGCTTAGGACAGGGAGGGAATCAGCCCCAGCATTTT
cdr3_aa: CASSLGQGGNQPQHF

cdr3_length: 14
d_call: -
v_call: TRBV7-9
j_call: TRBJ1-6
clone_size: medium-sized
cdr3_nt: TGTGCCAGCAGCTTACAAGGGTATAATTCACCCCTCCACTTT
cdr3_aa: CASSLQGYNSPLHF

cdr3_length: 18
d_call: TRBD1
v_call: TRBV9
j_call: TRBJ1-5
clone_size: -
cdr3_nt: TGTGCCAGCAGCGTTTACCGGGACAGGGGGTATAGCAATCAGCCCCAGCATTTT
cdr3_aa: CASSVYRDRGYSNQPQHF

cdr3_length: 14
d_call: TRBD1
v_call: TRBV28
j_call: TRBJ1-5
clone_size: medium-sized
cdr3_nt: TGTGCCAGCAGCTTGGGACAGGGGTTTTTGGCCCAGCATTTT
cdr3_aa: CASSLGQGFLAQHF

cdr3_length: 15
d_call: -
v_call: TRBV6-2/TRBV6-3
j_call: TRBJ1-6
clone_size: -
cdr3_nt: TGTGCCAGCAGTTACCATCGGGACTATAATTCACCCCTCCACTTT
cdr3_aa: CASSYHRDYNSPLHF

cdr3_length: 18
d_call: -
v_call: TRBV9
j_call: TRBJ2-7
clone_size: medium-sized
cdr3_nt: TGTGCCAGCAGCGCAGATGCAGGGTTGCGGGACAGCTCCTACGAGCAGTACTTC
cdr3_aa: CASSADAGLRDSSYEQYF

cdr3_length: 19
d_call: TRBD2
v_call: TRBV10-3
j_call: TRBJ2-5
clone_size: -
cdr3_nt: TGTGCCATCAGTGAAGAAGGAGTGCTAGCGGAGTCCAAAAGGGGGACCCAGTACTTC
cdr3_aa: CAISEEGVLAESKRGTQYF

cdr3_length: 15
d_call: -
v_call: TRBV13
j_call: TRBJ2-2
clone_size: -
cdr3_nt: TGTGCCAGCAGCCACACGACAGAGCCCACCGGGGAGCTGTTTTTT
cdr3_aa: CASSHTTEPTGELFF

cdr3_length: 12
d_call: -
v_call: TRBV5-5
j_call: TRBJ2-7
clone_size: -
cdr3_nt: TGTGCCAGCAGCCCCGGGCCTGGCGAGCAGTACTTC
cdr3_aa: CASSPGPGEQYF

cdr3_length: 14
d_call: -
v_call: TRBV6-2/TRBV6-3
j_call: TRBJ2-3
clone_size: -
cdr3_nt: TGTGCCAGCAGTTACTTCAAGGTAACAGATACGCAGTATTTT
cdr3_aa: CASSYFKVTDTQYF

cdr3_length: 16
d_call: -
v_call: TRBV6-1
j_call: TRBJ1-6
clone_size: -
cdr3_nt: TGTGCCAGCACGCGTACTAGGAGCTCCTATAATTCACCCCTCCACTTT
cdr3_aa: CASTRTRSSYNSPLHF

cdr3_length: 15
d_call: TRBD2
v_call: TRBV2
j_call: TRBJ2-3
clone_size: few
cdr3_nt: TGTGCCAGCAAGACGGGGGGGATACACACGGATACGCAGTATTTT
cdr3_aa: CASKTGGIHTDTQYF

cdr3_length: 12
d_call: -
v_call: TRBV2
j_call: TRBJ2-1
clone_size: medium-sized
cdr3_nt: TGTGCCAGCAGTGGGACGTACAATGAGCAGTTCTTC
cdr3_aa: CASSGTYNEQFF

cdr3_length: 14
d_call: TRBD2
v_call: TRBV19
j_call: TRBJ2-1
clone_size: medium-sized
cdr3_nt: TGTGCCAGTAGCCCCTCCGGGACTAGCTATGAGCAGTTCTTC
cdr3_aa: CASSPSGTSYEQFF

cdr3_length: 17
d_call: TRBD2
v_call: TRBV4-1
j_call: TRBJ2-3
clone_size: -
cdr3_nt: TGCGCCAGCAGCCCGCCGTCAGTGGGAGGGAGCACAGATACGCAGTATTTT
cdr3_aa: CASSPPSVGGSTDTQYF

cdr3_length: 15
d_call: TRBD2
v_call: TRBV5-5
j_call: TRBJ2-7
clone_size: -
cdr3_nt: TGTGCCAGCAGCCCGTGGACTAGCATATCCTACGAGCAGTACTTC
cdr3_aa: CASSPWTSISYEQYF

cdr3_length: 16
d_call: -
v_call: TRBV6-1
j_call: TRBJ2-3
clone_size: medium-sized
cdr3_nt: TGTGCCAGCAGGAACTACGGGACACCTAGCACAGATACGCAGTATTTT
cdr3_aa: CASRNYGTPSTDTQYF

cdr3_length: 19
d_call: -
v_call: TRBV6-6
j_call: TRBJ1-2
clone_size: medium-sized
cdr3_nt: TGTGCCAGCACCCTAAAGGAGGCAGGAAGGAACCGCCGCCTCTATGGCTACACCTTC
cdr3_aa: CASTLKEAGRNRRLYGYTF

cdr3_length: 15
d_call: -
v_call: TRBV7-9
j_call: TRBJ1-1
clone_size: medium-sized
cdr3_nt: TGTGCCAGCAGCTTAGATCAGGGAGGGTACACTGAAGCTTTCTTT
cdr3_aa: CASSLDQGGYTEAFF

cdr3_length: 14
d_call: TRBD1
v_call: TRBV11-2
j_call: TRBJ1-4
clone_size: -
cdr3_nt: TGTGCCAGCAGCTTGGGACAGGGTCATGAAAAACTGTTTTTT
cdr3_aa: CASSLGQGHEKLFF

cdr3_length: 11
d_call: -
v_call: TRBV5-5
j_call: TRBJ2-3
clone_size: many
cdr3_nt: TGTGCCAGCAGCCACCAAGATACGCAGTATTTT
cdr3_aa: CASSHQDTQYF

cdr3_length: 15
d_call: -
v_call: TRBV11-2
j_call: TRBJ2-5
clone_size: many
cdr3_nt: TGTGCCAGCAGCTACGGCGGGACACCCCAAGAGACCCAGTACTTC
cdr3_aa: CASSYGGTPQETQYF

cdr3_length: 15
d_call: -
v_call: TRBV19
j_call: TRBJ1-5
clone_size: medium-sized
cdr3_nt: TGTGCCAGTAAGTGGGGGACGACGAGCAATCAGCCCCAGCATTTT
cdr3_aa: CASKWGTTSNQPQHF

cdr3_length: 15
d_call: TRBD2
v_call: TRBV6-1
j_call: TRBJ2-2
clone_size: -
cdr3_nt: TGTGCCAGCAAACTAGCGGGAGTGGTTACCGGGGAGCTGTTTTTT
cdr3_aa: CASKLAGVVTGELFF

cdr3_length: 12
d_call: -
v_call: TRBV3-1
j_call: TRBJ2-1
clone_size: -
cdr3_nt: TGTGCCAGCAGCCCGACAGGTGTTGAGCAGTTCTTC
cdr3_aa: CASSPTGVEQFF

cdr3_length: 13
d_call: -
v_call: TRBV12-3/TRBV12-4
j_call: TRBJ1-5
clone_size: medium-sized
cdr3_nt: TGTGCCAGCAGTTTGACCCGGGATCAGCCCCAGCATTTT
cdr3_aa: CASSLTRDQPQHF

cdr3_length: 12
d_call: -
v_call: TRBV20-1
j_call: TRBJ1-3
clone_size: many
cdr3_nt: TGCAGTGCAACACCGGACGGGAACACCATATATTTT
cdr3_aa: CSATPDGNTIYF

cdr3_length: 14
d_call: TRBD1
v_call: TRBV12-3/TRBV12-4
j_call: TRBJ1-1
clone_size: -
cdr3_nt: TGTGCCAGCAGTTTAGGGACAGGGAACACTGAAGCTTTCTTT
cdr3_aa: CASSLGTGNTEAFF

cdr3_length: 16
d_call: TRBD1
v_call: TRBV6-1
j_call: TRBJ2-3
clone_size: -
cdr3_nt: TGTGCCAGCACCTTGGGACAGGGGGGGCTTAAAGATACGCAGTATTTT
cdr3_aa: CASTLGQGGLKDTQYF

cdr3_length: 19
d_call: -
v_call: TRBV27
j_call: TRBJ2-7
clone_size: -
cdr3_nt: TGTGCCAGCACCAAATCTACCGGGAGCACCCACCAAAAGCCCTACGAGCAGTACTTC
cdr3_aa: CASTKSTGSTHQKPYEQYF

cdr3_length: 13
d_call: TRBD1
v_call: TRBV5-6
j_call: TRBJ1-2
clone_size: -
cdr3_nt: TGTGCCAGCATCCCACAGGGGGTTCCCCACGGTACCTTC
cdr3_aa: CASIPQGVPHGTF

cdr3_length: 14
d_call: TRBD2
v_call: TRBV5-4
j_call: TRBJ2-2
clone_size: -
cdr3_nt: TGTGCCAGCAGCTTACTAGCGGATACCGGGGAGCTGTTTTTT
cdr3_aa: CASSLLADTGELFF

cdr3_length: 18
d_call: TRBD1
v_call: TRBV28
j_call: TRBJ1-2
clone_size: medium-sized
cdr3_nt: TGTGCCAGCAGTTTGGCCAGGGACAGGGGTAAATATGACTATGGCTACACCTTC
cdr3_aa: CASSLARDRGKYDYGYTF

cdr3_length: 14
d_call: TRBD1
v_call: TRBV4-1
j_call: TRBJ2-7
clone_size: -
cdr3_nt: TGCGCCAGCAGCCAGGAGGACAGGGTCTACGAGCAGTACTTC
cdr3_aa: CASSQEDRVYEQYF

cdr3_length: 15
d_call: TRBD1
v_call: TRBV6-1
j_call: TRBJ1-6
clone_size: medium-sized
cdr3_nt: TGTGCCAGCAGTGACACAGGGGGCGAAAATTCACCCCTCCACTTT
cdr3_aa: CASSDTGGENSPLHF

cdr3_length: 15
d_call: -
v_call: TRBV7-9
j_call: TRBJ2-6
clone_size: many
cdr3_nt: TGTGCCAGCAGCTCAGATTCCTCCGGGGCCAACGTCCTGACTTTC
cdr3_aa: CASSSDSSGANVLTF

cdr3_length: 16
d_call: -
v_call: TRBV11-1
j_call: TRBJ2-7
clone_size: many
cdr3_nt: TGTGCCAGCAGCTTTCTCCCTACCGGGGGCCGCAACGAGCAATACTTC
cdr3_aa: CASSFLPTGGRNEQYF

cdr3_length: 15
d_call: -
v_call: TRBV5-1
j_call: TRBJ2-7
clone_size: -
cdr3_nt: TGCGCCAGCAGCTTGGGTACCGTTGTGGTCTACGAGCAGTACTTC
cdr3_aa: CASSLGTVVVYEQYF

cdr3_length: 11
d_call: -
v_call: TRBV20-1
j_call: TRBJ1-1
clone_size: -
cdr3_nt: TGCAGAGCTGGGGGGTCCACTGAAGCTTTCTTT
cdr3_aa: CRAGGSTEAFF

cdr3_length: 11
d_call: -
v_call: TRBV28
j_call: TRBJ2-7
clone_size: medium-sized
cdr3_nt: TGTGCCAGCAGTTTACTGGGGGAGCAGTACTTC
cdr3_aa: CASSLLGEQYF

cdr3_length: 14
d_call: TRBD1
v_call: TRBV6-5
j_call: TRBJ1-1
clone_size: -
cdr3_nt: TGTGCCAGCAGTTTGCAGGGGGCGAGCACTGAAGCTTTCTTT
cdr3_aa: CASSLQGASTEAFF